The TCR beta chain described here comes from a study of T cells in Graves' hyperthyroidism and ophthalmopathy (dated by TCRdb to about 2019). Concerning the study at large: Peripheral blood was sampled at the time of initial diagnosis, prior to any treatment. TCR V-J signatures able to tell the groups apart were searched for in a discovery cohort of about a hundred patients, of whom roughly 42 had Graves' ophthalmopathy and about 60 had stable Graves' hyperthyroidism. Prospective prediction of ophthalmopathy was tested in an independent validation cohort of 18 to 20 hyperthyroidism patients and some 17 patients who later progressed to ophthalmopathy. The roughly 100 discovery patients were divided at random into training and test sets in a 7:3 ratio. In six Graves' hyperthyroidism patients, the study also compared T-cell repertoires from thyroid tissue with T-cell repertoires from blood. After sampling, hyperthyroidism patients received methimazole starting at 30 mg daily, and ophthalmopathy patients received high-dose intravenous methylprednisolone. The paper reports TCR Vbeta CDR3 sequencing of about 140 peripheral blood samples: approximately 43 ophthalmopathy, 75 to 80 hyperthyroidism and around 17 progressor patients.

General findings and caveats noted by the study authors: A model built on a 13 V-J signature distinguished ophthalmopathy from stable hyperthyroidism, reaching about 88% sensitivity and around 81% specificity in cross-validation and 80%/75% in testing. During validation, the model predicted progression to ophthalmopathy a median of approximately six months ahead of onset, with approximately 71% sensitivity and roughly 72% specificity. Most expanded thyroid clonotypes (frequency above 0.001) were also detected in blood, a finding suggesting that blood repertoires may reflect thyroid immune responses. Sample size was not statistically predetermined, and investigators were not blinded to group allocation.

CDR1 and CDR2 are read off the germline V gene as MNHEY and SVGAGI. Trimming takes 2 bases from V and 8 bases from J, and the germline ends sit 16 bases apart. Inclusive of the bounding cysteine and phenylalanine, the CDR3 is 15 residues long. The read is trimmed to its CDR3 DNA, 45 bases read in frame from base 1. The TCR beta CDR3 regions were amplified from the RNA transcripts. The TCR CDR3 was subjected to a first round of RT-PCR using the HTBI primer set and the Qiagen OneStep RT-PCR kit. Libraries were constructed in a second round of multiplex PCR, after which size selection and purification were performed. Sequencing of the libraries was done on an Illumina HiSeq2000 using paired-end 100 bp reads. Per the original workflow: SOAPnuke was used to process the raw data, with reads discarded if the reads contained adapters or uncalled bases, had a mean Phred below 15, or lacked an exact constant-primer or identifier match. High-quality paired reads were merged using COPE v1.2.5, and each unique nucleotide sequence was defined as a clonotype. MiTCR v1.1 was used to align the clonotypes against IMGT TRBV, TRBD and TRBJ reference segments. Analysis was restricted to V-J combinations with a frequency above 0.0001, which covered 99.2% of repertoires. The TCS score was defined as the ratio of F50 (clonal expansion) to E x V (chaos), calculated using BLOSUM62-based TCRdist between CDR3 peptides within each V-J. Welch's t-statistics and random forest reduced 450 to 600 V-J features to about 12, which were used in a naive Bayes classifier (R e1071). In TCRdb, the public reads were trimmed at Q25 with fastp and aligned with MiXCR, with productive beta chains retained. Duplicate CDR3 protein sequences are folded into a single record with the most common DNA and genes. TCRdb's processing, not the authors' own work, is the source of the V and J calls. This sample is represented by under 550,000 distinct CDR3 sequences; 20% of them were singletons. The ten largest make up around 50% of the sample.

Ophthalmopathy patients had moderately to severely active disease, Clinical Activity Score of at least 3, NOSPECS grade of at least 4, and duration under 3 months. Exclusion was applied to patients with uncontrolled infections, other autoimmune diseases, pregnancy or lactation. Diagnoses were established on the basis of clinical symptoms, serum thyroxine and TRAb, thyroid ultrasound, and orbital computed tomography. Ficoll-Paque density gradient centrifugation was used to isolate PBMCs from approximately 11 ml of fresh peripheral blood. Total RNA was extracted using Trizol reagent, and RNA quality was assessed on an Agilent 2100 Bioanalyzer. Comment on this clonotype: The clone's antigen remains unknown. Within one base of it there is no much larger clone, and no base qualities were kept.

This TCR was recovered from a man aged 35-49 years with Graves' ophthalmopathy. The sample taken for sequencing was blood. In this chain, TRBV6-5 is recombined with TRBJ2-1; the D gene lacks a confident call. The DNA is TGTGCCAGCAGTTACGCCCAATCAAACCGGGATGAGCAGTTCTTC. Protein translation: CASSYAQSNRDEQFF.